These 23 T cell receptor beta chains were all obtained from the same sample, sequenced in a study of Ad26.COV2.S vaccination and SARS-CoV-2 variants. Sequenced by immunoSEQ multiplex PCR; TCRdb stores in-frame clones only, minus some. Here the sample spans around 270,000 clones, about 83% being singletons. Treatment of the sample: 19 received Ad26.COV2.S at low or high dose, single or two shots; 5 received placebo; per-sample allocation not given. Sampling took place 63 days after the first vaccine or placebo injection. The sample here was peripheral blood, taken in a trial of Ad26.COV2.S vaccine versus placebo. The receptors shown here come from a person between 18 and 59 years old who received the Ad26.COV2.S COVID-19 vaccine or a placebo.

The V call is TRBV3-1 (or the pseudogene TRBV3-2), the J call TRBJ1-6; no clear D. The CDR3 is 15 residues long. V was pared by 2 bases and J by 10 bases, with 15 bases between. From germline, CDR1 is LGHDT and CDR2 YNNKEL (reference sequence). CDR3 loop: CASSQTRGPESPLHF. CDR3 in DNA: TGTGCCAGCAGCCAAACTAGAGGGCCAGAGTCACCCCTCCACTTT.

This rearrangement joins TRBV5-1 to TRBJ2-7, with D perhaps matching TRBD1 or TRBD2 (5 bases each). Germline V gene data show CDR1 as SGHRS and CDR2 as YFSETQ. CDR3 length: 14 residues. With 5 bases removed from V and 0 bases from J, the gap between germline ends came to 12 bases. CDR3 in amino acids: CASSRGSNSYEQYF. DNA for the CDR3: TGCGCCAGCAGTCGGGGCAGCAACTCCTACGAGCAGTACTTC.

This clone was observed once. CDR3 in DNA: TGTGCCAGCAGCTTAGACCCGAGAGGGCGGGGTCTGACCCAGTACTTC. Its translation is CASSLDPRGRGLTQYF. This chain uses TRBV7-2 with TRBJ2-5; TRBD2 might be the D (6 bases). Germline loops: CDR1 SGHTA, CDR2 FQGNSA. V lost 1 base and J 7 bases, leaving 19 bases between the germline ends. The CDR3 has 16 amino acids.

The V and J genes are TRBV2 and TRBJ2-1; maybe TRBD1 (5 bases). The V end was cut by 5 bases, the J end by 0 bases, with 20 bases between. In germline, CDR1 is SNHLY, CDR2 FYNNEI. The CDR3 is 18 residues long. In DNA, the CDR3 is TGTGCCAGCAGTCCTCTCCCAGGGCGCGTCAGCTCCTACAATGAGCAGTTCTTC. It translates to CASSPLPGRVSSYNEQFF.

This rearrangement joins TRBV19 to TRBJ2-1; 9 bases fit TRBD2. The length of the CDR3 is 16 residues. V dropped 4 bases and J dropped 12; count of bases not matched to a gene: 16. Germline values: CDR1 LNHDA, CDR2 SQIVND (reference sequence). The CDR3 sequence: CASSTSSLAGSRGQFF. CDR3 bases: TGTGCCAGTAGTACCTCGTCCCTAGCGGGATCACGGGGGCAGTTCTTC.

This clone appeared a single time. The chain combines TRBV19 with TRBJ1-5; D is uncertain. Trimming removed 5 bases from V and 1 base from J, with 12 bases in between. CDR3 length: 15 residues. Germline-derived CDR1 and CDR2 are LNHDA and SQIVND (reference sequence). This CDR3 is CASSLQAASNQPQHF. Here the CDR3 DNA reads TGTGCCAGTAGTCTTCAGGCAGCGAGCAATCAGCCCCAGCATTTT.

J is TRBJ2-1 and V is TRBV19, with 7 bases identical to TRBD2. The junction had 10 bases not matched to a gene; V was cut back by 6 bases and J by 8 bases. The CDR3 loop spans 14 amino acids. CDR1 and CDR2 from the germline V gene are LNHDA and SQIVND (reference sequence). In nucleotides, the CDR3 is TGTGCCAGTAGAGCGGGACCCGCTTTCTATGAGCAGTTCTTC. Translating it yields CASRAGPAFYEQFF.

V usage is TRBV5-4 and J usage is TRBJ1-5; D ambiguous. CDR3 size: 13 residues. Germline assignment: CDR1 SGHNT and CDR2 YYREEE (reference sequence). V was shortened by 2 bases and J by 5 bases, with 8 bases between the two germline ends. CDR3 DNA: TGTGCCAGCAGCTTTTCCCCGGATCAGCCCCAGCATTTT. Protein sequence: CASSFSPDQPQHF.

This clone appeared once. The chain links TRBV19 to TRBJ2-3, with 8 nucleotides matching TRBD1. The CDR3 loop spans 17 amino acids. The germline V gene has CDR1 LNHDA and CDR2 SQIVND (reference sequence). V lost 3 bases and J lost 1; bases outside the gene matches: 9. In nucleotides, the CDR3 is TGTGCCAGTAGTATCGGGGCAGGGGGCATGGGCACAGATACGCAGTATTTT. This gives the protein CASSIGAGGMGTDTQYF. Full variable domain (remainder filled in from reference TRBV19 and TRBJ2-3): DGGITQSPKYLFRKEGQNVTLSCEQNLNHDAMYWYRQDPGQGLRLIYYSQIVNDFQKGDIAEGYSVSREKKESFPLTVTSAQKNPTAFYLCASSIGAGGMGTDTQYFGPGTRLTVL.

The chain employs TRBV5-1 and TRBJ2-5, with 8 nucleotides matching TRBD2. CDR1 SGHRS and CDR2 YFSETQ come from the germline V gene. V shed 0 bases, J shed 5 bases, and the junction held 6 bases outside the gene matches. The CDR3 is 15 residues long. This CDR3 is CASSLDGTSMETQYF. The DNA of the CDR3 is TGCGCCAGCAGCTTGGATGGGACTAGTATGGAGACCCAGTACTTC.

The chain joins TRBV7-3 to TRBJ2-2; no firm D call. The CDR3 totals 12 residues. Looked up from germline, CDR1 is SGHTA and CDR2 is FQGTGA. V was clipped by 2 bases and J by 8 bases, with 6 bases between them. The CDR3 sequence is CASSLEVGELFF. In nucleotides, the CDR3 is TGTGCCAGCAGCTTAGAAGTGGGGGAGCTGTTTTTT.

This clone was seen a few times. This chain joins TRBV20-1 and TRBJ2-1; D gene uncertain. The germline gives CDR1 DFQATT, CDR2 SNEGSKA (reference sequence). The V end was cut by 3 bases, the J end by 8 bases, with 8 bases between. This CDR3 has 11 amino acids. CDR3 loop: CSASSRDEQFF. In DNA, the CDR3 is TGCAGTGCTAGCTCTCGCGATGAGCAGTTCTTC.

The gene calls are TRBV2 and TRBJ1-4, with D hard to call. Trimming removed 7 bases at V and 0 bases at J, with 9 bases between. Germline V gene sequence: CDR1 SNHLY, CDR2 FYNNEI. The length of the CDR3 is 14 residues. CDR3 in DNA: TGTGCCAGCACCCGAGATTCAACTAATGAAAAACTGTTTTTT. It specifies CASTRDSTNEKLFF.

V gene TRBV6-5 combines with J gene TRBJ1-1; D remains unclear. V lost 6 bases and J lost 1, with 12 bases in between. The CDR3 consists of 14 residues. Looked up from germline, CDR1 is MNHEY and CDR2 is SVGAGI. The CDR3 spells CASSYRHQNTEAFF. CDR3 bases: TGTGCCAGCAGCTACCGGCACCAGAACACTGAAGCTTTCTTT.

The V and J genes are TRBV7-6 and TRBJ1-2, with D perhaps matching TRBD1 (5 bases). The germline V and J ends were trimmed by 1 base and 3 bases, with 9 bases remaining between them. CDR1 is SGHVS and CDR2 is FNYEAQ in the germline V gene. CDR3 size: 14 residues. DNA of the CDR3: TGTGCCAGCAGCTTAGGGCAGGGTGACTATGGCTACACCTTC. This sequence encodes CASSLGQGDYGYTF.

In this sample, this clone turned up a few times. This chain uses TRBV7-9 with TRBJ2-2, with 8 bases that match TRBD1. The CDR3 is 16 amino acids. After removal of 5 bases from V and 5 bases from J, the junction contained 10 bases not matched to a gene. Per germline, CDR1 SEHNR and CDR2 FQNEAQ (reference sequence). The CDR3 is CASSHDRGLGTGELFF. CDR3 nucleotides: TGTGCCAGCAGCCACGACAGGGGATTAGGGACCGGGGAGCTGTTTTTT. The full variable domain, with the rest looked up from reference TRBV7-9 and TRBJ2-2, is DTGVSQNPRHKITKRGQNVTFRCDPISEHNRLYWYRQTLGQGPEFLTYFQNEAQLEKSRLLSDRFSAERPKGSFSTLEIQRTEQGDSAMYLCASSHDRGLGTGELFFGEGSRLTVL.

This chain joins TRBV13 and TRBJ2-7; D unresolved. Germline CDR1 reads PRHDT; CDR2 reads FYEKMQ (reference sequence). With 3 bases removed from V and 10 bases from J, the gap between germline ends came to 13 bases. The CDR3 extends over 12 amino acids. CDR3 residues: CASSFDRTKQYF. The CDR3 nucleotides are TGTGCCAGCAGCTTCGATCGGACCAAACAGTACTTC.

The chain joins TRBV3-1 (or the pseudogene TRBV3-2) to TRBJ1-5; the D is unclear. Trimming removed 0 bases at V and 6 bases at J, with 6 bases between. Per the germline V gene, CDR1 is LGHDT and CDR2 is YNNKEL (reference sequence). The length of the CDR3 is 13 residues. CDR3 sequence: CASSQDLRQPQHF. The CDR3 coding sequence is TGTGCCAGCAGCCAAGATTTGCGTCAGCCCCAGCATTTT.

The gene calls are TRBV19 and TRBJ1-1; TRBD1 aligns across 10 bases. V lost 5 bases to trimming and J lost 4 bases; unmatched junction nucleotides: 4. Germline CDR1 reads LNHDA; CDR2 reads SQIVND (reference sequence). This CDR3 is built from 14 residues. The CDR3 reads CASSSGQGGTEAFF. The CDR3 nucleotides read TGTGCCAGTAGTTCAGGACAGGGGGGCACTGAAGCTTTCTTT.

This chain joins TRBV5-1 and TRBJ2-5; a weak D match, TRBD2 (6 bases). This CDR3 contains 14 residues. Trimming took off 4 bases at V and 2 bases at J, with 12 bases between the two ends. Germline V gene data show CDR1 as SGHRS and CDR2 as YFSETQ. CDR3 DNA sequence: TGCGCCAGCAGCCCCCTCGGGAGACAAGAGACCCAGTACTTC. Amino acid sequence: CASSPLGRQETQYF.

The V and J genes are TRBV19 and TRBJ1-4; D gene ambiguous. Trimming took 5 bases from V and 8 from J, leaving 18 bases between them. Germline loops: CDR1 LNHDA, CDR2 SQIVND (reference sequence). This CDR3 region has 15 residues. CDR3 in amino acids: CASSVRWGKEEKLFF. DNA for the CDR3: TGTGCCAGTAGTGTCAGATGGGGTAAAGAGGAAAAACTGTTTTTT.

V gene TRBV9 combines with J gene TRBJ2-5; D is uncertain. Trimming removed 0 bases from V and 2 bases from J, with 8 bases in between. The CDR3 sequence is 14 residues long. The germline gives CDR1 SGDLS, CDR2 YYNGEE. CDR3 amino acids: CASSVGDVQETQYF. DNA of the CDR3: TGTGCCAGCAGCGTAGGAGACGTACAAGAGACCCAGTACTTC.

The rearrangement links TRBV10-2 to TRBJ2-5; D is ambiguous. Trimming pared 6 bases from V and 5 bases from J, leaving 10 bases between. Germline CDR1 and CDR2: WSHSY and SAAADI. The length of the CDR3 is 12 residues. CDR3 sequence reads: CASRDGWETQYF. The DNA for the CDR3 is TGCGCCAGCAGAGACGGGTGGGAGACCCAGTACTTC.